Following are 10 T cell receptor beta chains from one sample sequenced in a study of identical twins. MiXCR was run by TCRdb on the 5' RACE reads, yielding one entry per CDR3 protein. In the table there are 310,000 or so distinct CDR3 sequences, roughly 10% of which are singletons. Separately, the same data were catalogued under a study of yellow fever vaccine responses in identical twins.

Source material: CD8+ T cells sorted from blood. The receptors were gathered from a woman aged 18-29 years in good health.

This clonotype was observed at least ten times. The chain combines TRBV5-1 with TRBJ2-7; 8 bases are a match to TRBD1. The CDR3 is 15 amino acids. V lost 0 bases and J lost 6; bases outside the gene matches: 8. The germline V gene encodes CDR1 SGHRS and CDR2 YFSETQ. The CDR3 DNA reads as TGCGCCAGCAGCTTGGCCTTTCAGGGGGCAACCGAGCAGTACTTC. Its protein product is CASSLAFQGATEQYF.

In this sample, this clonotype turned up a few times. The chain joins TRBV15 to TRBJ2-7; no reliable D call. Deletions cut 0 bases from V and 4 bases from J, with 25 bases between. The CDR3 contains 19 residues. The germline CDR1 and CDR2 sequences are LNHNV and YYDKDF (reference sequence). The CDR3: CATSRDGASNYYGTYEQYF. The CDR3 nucleotides read TGTGCCACCAGCAGAGATGGCGCCAGCAACTACTACGGAACTTACGAGCAGTACTTC.

The CDR3 region has the DNA TGTGCCAGCAGTCTGATCGCCCCGGGAGGCGGGACCCAGTACTTC. Residues: CASSLIAPGGGTQYF. This chain joins TRBV27 and TRBJ2-5, with 7 nucleotides matching TRBD2. Germline loops: CDR1 MNHEY, CDR2 SMNVEV (reference sequence). The V segment lost 5 bases and the J segment 7 bases; nucleotides outside the gene matches: 13. The CDR3 is made up of 15 amino acids.

J is TRBJ2-7 and V is TRBV20-1; unclear D gene. Deletions cut 0 bases from V and 0 bases from J, with 9 bases between. Germline V lookup: CDR1 DFQATT, CDR2 SNEGSKA (reference sequence). CDR3 length equals 14 residues. DNA for the CDR3: TGCAGTGCTAGAGATTCCCTAAGCTCCTACGAGCAGTACTTC. This translates into CSARDSLSSYEQYF.

The chain is built from TRBV7-9 and TRBJ2-7, with TRBD2 matching 14 bases. With V trimmed by 5 bases and J by 6 bases, 6 bases remained unmatched. Germline V gene data show CDR1 as SEHNR and CDR2 as FQNEAQ (reference sequence). The CDR3 spans 15 residues. CDR3: CASSQGLAGVGEQYF. The CDR3, as DNA: TGTGCCAGCAGCCAGGGACTAGCGGGAGTAGGCGAGCAGTACTTC.

This clonotype was recorded a few times. The chain employs TRBV7-3 and TRBJ1-1; TRBD1 agrees at 7 bases. Germline CDR1 is SGHTA and CDR2 is FQGTGA. V was pared by 7 bases and J by 6 bases, with 8 bases of the junction left unmatched. The CDR3 runs to 13 residues. For the CDR3, the DNA is TGTGCCAGCAAGGATTCGGGGACAGCTGAAGCTTTCTTT. Translating it yields CASKDSGTAEAFF.

J is TRBJ2-7 and V is TRBV4-3, with D uncertain. Germline lookup yields CDR1 LGHNA and CDR2 YSLEER. CDR3 length: 15 amino acids. The ends were cut back, 3 bases at V and 0 bases at J, with 12 bases in the middle. The CDR3 sequence: CASSHDTDHSYEQYF. The CDR3 DNA follows: TGCGCCAGCAGCCACGATACGGACCACTCCTACGAGCAGTACTTC.

This clonotype was seen only once. This chain uses TRBV14 with TRBJ2-5; D remains ambiguous. The CDR3 loop spans 15 amino acids. V lost 4 bases, J lost 1 base, and 13 bases lay in between. The germline V gene has CDR1 SGHDN and CDR2 FVKESK. The CDR3 protein is CASSPRLAAQETQYF. The CDR3 DNA is TGTGCCAGCAGCCCCCGCCTCGCAGCCCAAGAGACCCAGTACTTC.

The chain uses TRBV19 and TRBJ2-7; D may be TRBD1 or TRBD2 (5 bases each). Trimming pared 8 bases from V and 0 bases from J, leaving 11 bases between. There are 13 residues in the CDR3. CDR1 is LNHDA and CDR2 is SQIVND in the germline V gene (reference sequence). The CDR3 protein is CASGDPYSYEQYF. Here the CDR3 DNA reads TGTGCCAGTGGGGACCCGTACTCCTACGAGCAGTACTTC.

This chain links TRBV3-1 with TRBJ2-7; 13 bases match TRBD2. After removal of 0 bases from V and 5 bases from J, the junction contained 7 bases not matched to a gene. CDR3 length equals 17 residues. The germline gives CDR1 LGHDT, CDR2 YNNKEL (reference sequence). Here the CDR3 reads CASSQDRRTSGGHEQYF. For the CDR3, the DNA is TGTGCCAGCAGCCAAGATCGTAGGACTAGCGGGGGCCACGAGCAGTACTTC.